This is a list of T cell receptor beta chains from one sample in a study of regulatory T cells in long-lasting Graves disease. Using its own MiXCR run on the multiplex PCR reads, TCRdb lists one record per CDR3 protein. The sample has 550,000 or so distinct CDR3 sequences; 9.5% to 15% are singletons. The same data also contributed to another study, on T cells in Graves' hyperthyroidism and ophthalmopathy.

Sequencing was performed on peripheral blood mononuclear cells (PBMCs), taken at new diagnosis, from a patient treated with antithyroid drugs. The receptor set was obtained from a woman in her twenties or thirties with Graves disease. The CDR3 runs from the conserved cysteine through the conserved F or W. A D gene is named only where the DNA matches it firmly.

j_call,cdr3_length,d_call,v_call,cdr3_aa
TRBJ2-5,14,-,TRBV10-1,CASSSTVEGETQYF
TRBJ2-3,17,-,TRBV29-1,CSVEAPPLSRTTDTQYF
TRBJ2-7,16,TRBD2,TRBV6-5,CASSSPRASGSYEQYF
TRBJ2-3,15,-,TRBV5-1,CASSLVNQRGDTQYF
TRBJ2-7,15,-,TRBV2,CASSLSGTLTYEQYF
TRBJ2-3,13,TRBD1,TRBV6-2/TRBV6-3,CASQDRFTDTQYF
TRBJ2-3,14,-,TRBV9,CASSVGLSTDTQYF
TRBJ1-2,17,-,TRBV24-1,CATSEGSQGPPAGGYTF
TRBJ1-2,14,TRBD1,TRBV29-1,CSVAGTGTAGGYTF
TRBJ2-1,15,TRBD1,TRBV7-3,CASSYTGGSNNEQFF
TRBJ1-2,12,-,TRBV20-1,CSAEGRTYGYTF
TRBJ1-1,11,-,TRBV30,CAWIPGTEAFF
TRBJ2-6,18,TRBD1,TRBV28,CASSLPTGVYSGANVLTF
TRBJ2-1,15,-,TRBV11-3,CASSPRSGGMIEQFF
TRBJ2-1,17,-,TRBV19,CASSVLSRAFSYNEQFF
TRBJ2-1,14,TRBD2,TRBV6-2/TRBV6-3,CASSYSLTSSEQFF
TRBJ2-7,15,-,TRBV13,CASSLAGDIPYEQYF